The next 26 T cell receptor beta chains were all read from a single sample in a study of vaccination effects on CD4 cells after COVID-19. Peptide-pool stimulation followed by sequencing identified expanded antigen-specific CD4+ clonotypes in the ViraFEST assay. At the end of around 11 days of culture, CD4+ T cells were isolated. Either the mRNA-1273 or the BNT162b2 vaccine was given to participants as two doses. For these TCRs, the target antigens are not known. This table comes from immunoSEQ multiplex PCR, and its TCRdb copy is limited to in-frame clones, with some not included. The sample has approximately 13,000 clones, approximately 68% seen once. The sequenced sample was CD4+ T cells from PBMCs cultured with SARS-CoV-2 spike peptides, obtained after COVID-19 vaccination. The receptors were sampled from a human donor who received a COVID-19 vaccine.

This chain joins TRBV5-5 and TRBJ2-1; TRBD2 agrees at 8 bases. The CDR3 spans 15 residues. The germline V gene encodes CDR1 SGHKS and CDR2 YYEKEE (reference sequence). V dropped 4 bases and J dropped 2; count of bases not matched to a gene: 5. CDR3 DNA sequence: TGTGCCAGCAGCGGGACTAGGGGACCCTACAATGAGCAGTTCTTC. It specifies CASSGTRGPYNEQFF.

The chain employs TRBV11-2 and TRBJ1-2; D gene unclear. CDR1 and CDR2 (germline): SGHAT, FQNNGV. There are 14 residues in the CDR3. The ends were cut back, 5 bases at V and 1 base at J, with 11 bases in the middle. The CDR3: CASSAVAHNYGYTF. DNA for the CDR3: TGTGCCAGCAGCGCCGTAGCCCATAACTATGGCTACACCTTC.

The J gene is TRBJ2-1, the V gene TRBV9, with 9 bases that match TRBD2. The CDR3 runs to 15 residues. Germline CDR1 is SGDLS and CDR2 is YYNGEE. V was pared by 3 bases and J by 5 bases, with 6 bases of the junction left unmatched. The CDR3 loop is CASSEGGGADNEQFF. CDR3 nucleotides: TGTGCCAGCAGCGAAGGCGGGGGGGCTGACAATGAGCAGTTCTTC.

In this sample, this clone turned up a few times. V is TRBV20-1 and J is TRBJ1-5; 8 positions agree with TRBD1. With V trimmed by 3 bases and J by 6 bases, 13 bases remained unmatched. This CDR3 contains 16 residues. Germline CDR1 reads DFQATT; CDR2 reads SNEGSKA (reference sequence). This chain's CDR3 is CSASVWQGALVQPQHF. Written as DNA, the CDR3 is TGCAGTGCTAGTGTCTGGCAGGGGGCGCTGGTTCAGCCCCAGCATTTT.

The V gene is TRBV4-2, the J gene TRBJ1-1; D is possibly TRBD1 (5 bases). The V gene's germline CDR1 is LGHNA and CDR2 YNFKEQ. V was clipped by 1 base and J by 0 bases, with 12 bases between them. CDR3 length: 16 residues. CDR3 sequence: CASSQVAWGVNTEAFF. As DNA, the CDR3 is TGTGCCAGCAGCCAAGTCGCCTGGGGGGTGAACACTGAAGCTTTCTTT.

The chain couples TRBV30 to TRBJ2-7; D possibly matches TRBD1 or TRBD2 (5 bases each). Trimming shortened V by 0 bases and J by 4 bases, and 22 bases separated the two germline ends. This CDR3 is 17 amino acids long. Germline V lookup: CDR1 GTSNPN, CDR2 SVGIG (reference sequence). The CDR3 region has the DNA TGTGCCTGGAGTGTACGGGGAGTCCGGGACCGATCTTACGAGCAGTACTTC. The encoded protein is CAWSVRGVRDRSYEQYF.

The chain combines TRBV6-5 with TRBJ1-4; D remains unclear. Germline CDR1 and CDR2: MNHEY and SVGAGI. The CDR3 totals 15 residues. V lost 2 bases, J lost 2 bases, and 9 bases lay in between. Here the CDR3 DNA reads TGTGCCAGCAGTTACACCCTGGGTACTAATGAAAAACTGTTTTTT. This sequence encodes CASSYTLGTNEKLFF.

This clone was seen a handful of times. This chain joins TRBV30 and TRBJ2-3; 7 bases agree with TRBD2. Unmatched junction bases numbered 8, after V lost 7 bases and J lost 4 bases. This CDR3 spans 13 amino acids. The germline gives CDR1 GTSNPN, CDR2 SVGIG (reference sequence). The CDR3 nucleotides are TGTGCCTCCCGTCTCGCGGGAGCAGATACGCAGTATTTT. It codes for CASRLAGADTQYF. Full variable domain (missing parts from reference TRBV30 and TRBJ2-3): SQTIHQWPATLVQPVGSPLSLECTVEGTSNPNLYWYRQAAGRGLQLLFYSVGIGQISSEVPQNLSASRPQDRQFILSSKKLLLSDSGFYLCASRLAGADTQYFGPGTRLTVL.

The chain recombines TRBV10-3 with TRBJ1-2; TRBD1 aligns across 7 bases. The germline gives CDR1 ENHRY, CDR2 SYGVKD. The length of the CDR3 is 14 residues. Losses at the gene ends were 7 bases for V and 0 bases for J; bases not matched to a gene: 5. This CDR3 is CAITGQVANYGYTF. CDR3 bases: TGTGCCATCACCGGACAGGTGGCTAACTATGGCTACACCTTC.

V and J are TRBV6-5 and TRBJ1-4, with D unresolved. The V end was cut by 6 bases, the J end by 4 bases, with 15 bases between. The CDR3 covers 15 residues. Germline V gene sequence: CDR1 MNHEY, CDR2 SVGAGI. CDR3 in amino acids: CASSPRKQFNEKLFF. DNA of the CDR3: TGTGCCAGCAGCCCCCGGAAACAGTTTAATGAAAAACTGTTTTTT.

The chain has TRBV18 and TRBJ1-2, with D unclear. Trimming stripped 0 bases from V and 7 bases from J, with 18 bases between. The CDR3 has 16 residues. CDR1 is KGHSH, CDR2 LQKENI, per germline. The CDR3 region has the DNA TGTGCCAGCTCACCACCGAATGAAGGAGCCCTCGGTGGCTACACCTTC. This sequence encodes CASSPPNEGALGGYTF.

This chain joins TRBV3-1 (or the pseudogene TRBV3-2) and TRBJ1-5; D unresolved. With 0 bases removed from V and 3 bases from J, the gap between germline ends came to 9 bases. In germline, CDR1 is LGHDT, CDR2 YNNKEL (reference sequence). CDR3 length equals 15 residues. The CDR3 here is CASSQDPRINQPQHF. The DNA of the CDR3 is TGTGCCAGCAGCCAAGATCCGCGGATCAATCAGCCCCAGCATTTT.

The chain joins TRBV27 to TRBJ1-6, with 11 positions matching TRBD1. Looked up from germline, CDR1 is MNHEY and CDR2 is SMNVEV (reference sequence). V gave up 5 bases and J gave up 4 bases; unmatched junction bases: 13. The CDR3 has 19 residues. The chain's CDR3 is CASSQWTGGFMGYNSPLHF. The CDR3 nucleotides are TGTGCCAGCAGTCAGTGGACAGGGGGCTTTATGGGTTATAATTCACCCCTCCACTTT.

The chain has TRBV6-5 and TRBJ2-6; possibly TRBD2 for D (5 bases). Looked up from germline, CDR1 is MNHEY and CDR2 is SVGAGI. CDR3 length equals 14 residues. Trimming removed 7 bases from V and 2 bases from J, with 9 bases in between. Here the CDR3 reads CASTSLAGANVLTF. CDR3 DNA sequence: TGTGCCAGCACCTCACTAGCTGGGGCCAACGTCCTGACTTTC.

The CDR3 region is CASSRSSEGTNEKLFF. As DNA, the CDR3 is TGTGCCAGCAGCCGAAGCTCGGAGGGGACTAATGAAAAACTGTTTTTT. The rearrangement links TRBV4-2 to TRBJ1-4, with D possibly TRBD1 on 5 matching bases. Trimming pared 4 bases from V and 2 bases from J, leaving 14 bases between. CDR1 is LGHNA and CDR2 is YNFKEQ in the germline V gene. This CDR3 contains 16 residues.

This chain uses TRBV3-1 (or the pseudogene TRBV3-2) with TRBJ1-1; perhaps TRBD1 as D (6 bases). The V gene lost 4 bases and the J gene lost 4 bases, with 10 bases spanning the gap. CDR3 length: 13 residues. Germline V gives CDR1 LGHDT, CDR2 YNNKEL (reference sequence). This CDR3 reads CASSLRGGTEAFF. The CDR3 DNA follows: TGTGCCAGCAGCCTGAGAGGGGGCACTGAAGCTTTCTTT.

The CDR3 region is CASSTLGSSEKLFF. The CDR3 region has the DNA TGTGCCAGTAGTACCCTTGGCTCTAGCGAAAAACTGTTTTTT. The chain carries TRBV19 and TRBJ1-4; D call uncertain. V gave up 4 bases and J gave up 8 bases, with 14 bases separating them. From germline, CDR1 is LNHDA and CDR2 SQIVND (reference sequence). This CDR3 is 14 amino acids long. Supplemented by reference TRBV19 and TRBJ1-4, the full variable domain reads DGGITQSPKYLFRKEGQNVTLSCEQNLNHDAMYWYRQDPGQGLRLIYYSQIVNDFQKGDIAEGYSVSREKKESFPLTVTSAQKNPTAFYLCASSTLGSSEKLFFGSGTQLSVL.

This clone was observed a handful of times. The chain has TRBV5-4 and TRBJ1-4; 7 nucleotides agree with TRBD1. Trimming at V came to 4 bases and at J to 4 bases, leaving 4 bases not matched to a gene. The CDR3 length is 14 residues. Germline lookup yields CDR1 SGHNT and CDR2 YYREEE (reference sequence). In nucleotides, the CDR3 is TGTGCCAGCAGCAAGACAGGGATTAATGAAAAACTGTTTTTT. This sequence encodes CASSKTGINEKLFF.

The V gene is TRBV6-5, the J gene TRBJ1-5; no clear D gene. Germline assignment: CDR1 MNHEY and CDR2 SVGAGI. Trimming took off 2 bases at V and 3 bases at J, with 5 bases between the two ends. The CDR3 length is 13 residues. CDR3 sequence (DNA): TGTGCCAGCAGTTACAGTCCCAATCAGCCCCAGCATTTT. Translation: CASSYSPNQPQHF.

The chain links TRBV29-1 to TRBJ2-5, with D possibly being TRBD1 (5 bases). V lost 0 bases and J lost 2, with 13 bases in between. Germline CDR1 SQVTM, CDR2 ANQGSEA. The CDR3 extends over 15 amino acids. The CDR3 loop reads CSVEDLRQIQETQYF. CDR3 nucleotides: TGCAGCGTTGAAGATCTGCGACAGATTCAAGAGACCCAGTACTTC.

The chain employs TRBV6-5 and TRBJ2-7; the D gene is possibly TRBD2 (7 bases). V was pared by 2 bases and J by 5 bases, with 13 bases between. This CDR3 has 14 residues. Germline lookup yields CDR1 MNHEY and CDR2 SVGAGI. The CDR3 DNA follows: TGTGCCAGCAGTTACCGAGGGGGGGCCAACGAGCAGTACTTC. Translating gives CASSYRGGANEQYF.

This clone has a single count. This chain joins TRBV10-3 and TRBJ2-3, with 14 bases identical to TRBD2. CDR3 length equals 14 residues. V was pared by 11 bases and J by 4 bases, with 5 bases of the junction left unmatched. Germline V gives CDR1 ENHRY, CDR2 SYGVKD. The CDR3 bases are TGTGCCGTCGGACTAGCGGGGGGCCCAGATACGCAGTATTTT. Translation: CAVGLAGGPDTQYF.

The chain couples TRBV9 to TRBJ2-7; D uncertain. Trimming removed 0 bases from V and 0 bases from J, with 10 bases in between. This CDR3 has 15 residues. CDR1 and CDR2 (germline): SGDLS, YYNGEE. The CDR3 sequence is CASSVGQASSYEQYF. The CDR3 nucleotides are TGTGCCAGCAGCGTAGGCCAGGCGAGCTCCTACGAGCAGTACTTC.

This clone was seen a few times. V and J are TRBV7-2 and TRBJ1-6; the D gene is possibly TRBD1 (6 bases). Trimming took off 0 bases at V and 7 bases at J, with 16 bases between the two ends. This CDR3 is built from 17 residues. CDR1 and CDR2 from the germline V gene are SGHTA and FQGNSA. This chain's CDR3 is CASSLAMQGNLNSPLHF. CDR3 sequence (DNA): TGTGCCAGCAGCTTAGCCATGCAGGGGAATTTGAATTCACCCCTCCACTTT. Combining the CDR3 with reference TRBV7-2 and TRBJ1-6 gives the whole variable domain GAGVSQSPSNKVTEKGKDVELRCDPISGHTALYWYRQSLGQGLEFLIYFQGNSAPDKSGLPSDRFSAERTGGSVSTLTIQRTQQEDSAVYLCASSLAMQGNLNSPLHFGNGTRLTVT.

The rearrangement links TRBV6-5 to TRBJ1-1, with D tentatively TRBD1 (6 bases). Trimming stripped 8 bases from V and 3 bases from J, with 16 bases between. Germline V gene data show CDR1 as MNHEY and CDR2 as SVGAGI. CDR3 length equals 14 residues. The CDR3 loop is CASLPTRGYTEAFF. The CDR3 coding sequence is TGTGCCAGCCTCCCGACGAGGGGGTACACTGAAGCTTTCTTT.

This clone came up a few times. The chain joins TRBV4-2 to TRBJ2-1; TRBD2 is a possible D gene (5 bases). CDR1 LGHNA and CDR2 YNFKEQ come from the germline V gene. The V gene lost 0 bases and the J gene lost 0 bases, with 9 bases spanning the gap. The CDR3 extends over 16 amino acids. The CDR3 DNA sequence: TGTGCCAGCAGCCAAGATTTAGCGCCCTCCTACAATGAGCAGTTCTTC. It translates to CASSQDLAPSYNEQFF.